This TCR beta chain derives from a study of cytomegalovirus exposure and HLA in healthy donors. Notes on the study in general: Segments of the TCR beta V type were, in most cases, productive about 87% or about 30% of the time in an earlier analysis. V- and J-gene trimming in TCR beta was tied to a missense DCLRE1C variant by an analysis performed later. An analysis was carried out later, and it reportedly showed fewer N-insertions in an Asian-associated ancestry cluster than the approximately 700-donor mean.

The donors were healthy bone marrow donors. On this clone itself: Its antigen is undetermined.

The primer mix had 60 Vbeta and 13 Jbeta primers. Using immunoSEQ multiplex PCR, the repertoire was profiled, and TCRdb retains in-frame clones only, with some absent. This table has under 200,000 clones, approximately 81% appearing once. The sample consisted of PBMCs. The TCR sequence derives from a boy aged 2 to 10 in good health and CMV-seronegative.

The CDR3 DNA reads as TGTGCCAGCTCACCACGGGGGCGACTAGCGGGATCTTACGAGCAGTACTTC. This sequence encodes CASSPRGRLAGSYEQYF. The gene calls are TRBV18 and TRBJ2-7; 11 bases match TRBD2. Germline V CDR1 and CDR2: KGHSH, LQKENI. V lost 1 base to trimming and J lost 4 bases; unmatched junction nucleotides: 9. The CDR3 consists of 17 residues.